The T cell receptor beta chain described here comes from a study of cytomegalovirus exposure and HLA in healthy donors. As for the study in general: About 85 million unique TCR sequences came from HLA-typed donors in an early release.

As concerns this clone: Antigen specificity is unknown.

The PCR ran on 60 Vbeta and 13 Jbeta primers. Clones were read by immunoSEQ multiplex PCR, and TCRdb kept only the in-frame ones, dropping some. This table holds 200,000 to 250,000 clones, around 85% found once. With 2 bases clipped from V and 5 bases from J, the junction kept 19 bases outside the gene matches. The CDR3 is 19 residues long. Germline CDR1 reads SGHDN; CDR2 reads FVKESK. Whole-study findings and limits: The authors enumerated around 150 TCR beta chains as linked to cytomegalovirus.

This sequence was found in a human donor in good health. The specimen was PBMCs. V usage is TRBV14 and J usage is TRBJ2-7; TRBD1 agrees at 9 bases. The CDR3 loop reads CASSQYAGTGNVRTNEQYF. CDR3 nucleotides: TGTGCCAGCAGCCAATACGCCGGGACAGGGAACGTAAGGACCAACGAGCAGTACTTC.